One sample yielded the 30 T cell receptor beta chains listed below, sequenced in a study of cytomegalovirus exposure and HLA in healthy donors. It was with 60 Vbeta and 13 Jbeta primers that the PCR ran. TCRdb keeps only in-frame clones here, not all; method: immunoSEQ multiplex PCR. Of 100,000 to 150,000 clones listed, approximately 90% were seen once; the top ten hold more than 4.5%. Sequences were obtained from PBMCs. Source of these receptors: a woman aged 25 to 39 in good health and CMV-seronegative.

J is TRBJ1-2 and V is TRBV28; the D is unclear. This CDR3 comprises 12 residues. Trimming cost V 10 bases and J 5 bases, with 14 bases left between them. CDR1 MDHEN and CDR2 SYDVKM come from the germline V gene. This chain's CDR3 is CATREVTYGYTF. In nucleotides, the CDR3 is TGTGCCACGAGGGAGGTGACTTATGGCTACACCTTC.

V and J are TRBV11-2 and TRBJ2-7; 9 bases are a match to TRBD2. The V gene's germline CDR1 is SGHAT and CDR2 FQNNGV. J gave up 6 bases and V 0 bases, and 12 bases lay outside the gene matches. The CDR3 is 17 residues long. The CDR3 spells CASSLDVIFSGGPEQYF. CDR3 coding DNA: TGTGCCAGCAGCTTAGACGTCATCTTTAGCGGGGGCCCCGAGCAGTACTTC.

The J gene is TRBJ1-2, the V gene TRBV29-1, with 8 bases matching TRBD1. The CDR3 totals 11 residues. Trimming removed 7 bases from V and 8 bases from J; junction bases left unmatched: 6. CDR1 and CDR2 (germline): SQVTM, ANQGSEA. As DNA, the CDR3 is TGCAGCGGACAGGGGAATGGGGGCTACACCTTC. As protein: CSGQGNGGYTF.

The chain couples TRBV6-6 to TRBJ2-5; TRBD1 matches at 7 bases. The germline CDR1 and CDR2 sequences are MNHNY and SVGAGI (reference sequence). J was trimmed by 5 bases and V by 2 bases; bases with no gene match: 2. The CDR3 is 13 amino acids. CDR3 region: CASSYGQAETQYF. CDR3 coding DNA: TGTGCCAGCAGTTACGGACAGGCGGAGACCCAGTACTTC.

This clone was observed a few times. The chain links TRBV19 to TRBJ1-4; 7 nucleotides match TRBD1. This CDR3 contains 15 residues. Germline trimming cut 4 bases from V and 8 bases from J; bases unmatched to any gene: 10. Germline V gene lookup returns CDR1 LNHDA and CDR2 SQIVND (reference sequence). DNA of the CDR3: TGTGCCAGTAGTACCTGGGACAGACAAACGGAAAAACTGTTTTTT. Amino acid sequence: CASSTWDRQTEKLFF.

J is TRBJ1-6 and V is TRBV6-5, with a tentative D call TRBD1 (5 bases). Germline CDR1 is MNHEY and CDR2 is SVGAGI. There are 16 residues in the CDR3. With 4 bases removed from V and 9 bases from J, the gap between germline ends came to 19 bases. CDR3 in amino acids: CASSSGWEGQGSPLHF. The CDR3 region has the DNA TGTGCCAGCAGTTCCGGCTGGGAGGGCCAGGGTTCACCCCTCCACTTT.

This sequence joins TRBV4-1 and TRBJ2-1; possible D gene TRBD1, 5 bases. Germline V gene sequence: CDR1 MGHRA, CDR2 YSYEKL. This CDR3 has 16 amino acids. V lost 3 bases and J lost 4, with 16 bases in between. The CDR3 region has the DNA TGCGCCAGCAGCCAGCCCCCCCTCAGGGAATACAATGAGCAGTTCTTC. This translates into CASSQPPLREYNEQFF.

The V call is TRBV20-1, the J call TRBJ2-1, with D possibly matching TRBD1 (6 bases). CDR1 is DFQATT and CDR2 is SNEGSKA in the germline V gene (reference sequence). V was trimmed by 5 bases and J by 10 bases, leaving 12 bases between them. The CDR3 is 11 residues long. The CDR3 here is CSAYRVREQFF. DNA of the CDR3: TGCAGTGCTTACAGGGTTCGGGAGCAGTTCTTC.

The V and J genes are TRBV29-1 and TRBJ1-1; D might be TRBD1 (5 bases). Trimming left V 0 bases short and J 8 bases short, with 16 bases between. This CDR3 spans 14 amino acids. The V gene's germline CDR1 is SQVTM and CDR2 ANQGSEA. The CDR3 loop is CSVEDPPYAGEAFF. The CDR3, as DNA: TGCAGCGTTGAAGATCCGCCGTACGCAGGGGAAGCTTTCTTT.

This clone has a handful of counts. The J gene is TRBJ2-1, the V gene TRBV5-4; D perhaps matches TRBD2 (6 bases). The CDR3 spans 15 residues. Per germline, CDR1 SGHNT and CDR2 YYREEE (reference sequence). Between the trimmed V and J ends, which lost 0 bases and 0 bases, there was a span of 7 bases. DNA of the CDR3: TGTGCCAGCAGCTTGGGTAGCGGCTCCTACAATGAGCAGTTCTTC. Its translation: CASSLGSGSYNEQFF.

The J gene is TRBJ1-1, the V gene TRBV19; D uncertain. The CDR3 sequence is 12 residues long. V lost 5 bases and J lost 3, with 7 bases in between. Per germline, CDR1 LNHDA and CDR2 SQIVND (reference sequence). The CDR3 protein is CASSSRDTEAFF. The CDR3 DNA is TGTGCCAGTAGTTCCCGGGACACTGAAGCTTTCTTT.

V gene TRBV30 combines with J gene TRBJ1-5; TRBD1 matches 9 bases. V shed 5 bases and J 1 base; nucleotides not matched to a gene: 9. The CDR3 has 16 amino acids. From germline, CDR1 is GTSNPN and CDR2 SVGIG (reference sequence). The chain's CDR3 is CAWGTGRLWSNQPQHF. CDR3 bases: TGTGCCTGGGGGACAGGGAGGTTATGGAGCAATCAGCCCCAGCATTTT.

The chain employs TRBV11-2 and TRBJ2-3, with D possibly being TRBD1 (6 bases). Germline loops: CDR1 SGHAT, CDR2 FQNNGV. The CDR3 has 16 amino acids. The V end was cut by 4 bases, the J end by 2 bases, with 16 bases between. CDR3 sequence reads: CASSYARDIITDTQYF. CDR3 sequence (DNA): TGTGCCAGCAGCTACGCTCGGGACATCATCACAGATACGCAGTATTTT.

The V gene is TRBV6-1, the J gene TRBJ1-1, with unresolved D. Germline assignment: CDR1 MNHNS and CDR2 SASEGT. V was pared by 3 bases and J by 2 bases, with 13 bases between. This CDR3 spans 15 amino acids. The CDR3 spells CASSEASGVNTEAFF. The CDR3 DNA sequence: TGTGCCAGCAGTGAGGCGAGCGGCGTTAACACTGAAGCTTTCTTT.

The chain recombines TRBV19 with TRBJ2-1; 7 bases are shared with TRBD1. The V segment lost 7 bases and the J segment 0 bases; nucleotides outside the gene matches: 9. The CDR3 length is 16 residues. Germline V lookup: CDR1 LNHDA, CDR2 SQIVND (reference sequence). CDR3 residues: CASTPSRGSSYNEQFF. The CDR3 nucleotides are TGTGCCAGTACGCCATCCAGGGGGAGCTCCTACAATGAGCAGTTCTTC.

The chain carries TRBV5-6 and TRBJ2-5; 7 nucleotides align to TRBD2. The DNA end lines up better with TRBJ2-7; the J call may be wrong. Germline V CDR1 and CDR2: SGHDT, YYEEEE. The CDR3 length is 18 residues. The DNA for the CDR3 is TGTGCCAGCAGCTTGGCCGGGGGGTTAGCGGGTGCGCCCTACGAGCAGTACTTC. Translation gives CASSLAGGLAGAPYEQYF.

The gene calls are TRBV12-5 and TRBJ2-2, with no clear D. CDR1 is LGHNT and CDR2 is FRNRAP in the germline V gene. The V end lost 2 bases, the J end lost 0 bases, and 10 bases lay between the germline ends. CDR3 length equals 16 residues. The CDR3 coding sequence is TGTGCTAGTGGTTTGATCGCAGGCGCGAACACCGGGGAGCTGTTTTTT. Translated: CASGLIAGANTGELFF.

The chain carries TRBV11-2 and TRBJ2-2; 9 nucleotides match TRBD1. The CDR3 has 17 residues. Germline trimming cut 1 base from V and 5 bases from J; bases unmatched to any gene: 8. CDR1 and CDR2 from the germline V gene are SGHAT and FQNNGV. CDR3 DNA sequence: TGTGCCAGCAGCTTAGGAATCCGGACAGGGGCTACCGGGGAGCTGTTTTTT. Its translation is CASSLGIRTGATGELFF. Full variable domain (outside the CDR3, taken from reference TRBV11-2 and TRBJ2-2): EAGVAQSPRYKIIEKRQSVAFWCNPISGHATLYWYQQILGQGPKLLIQFQNNGVVDDSQLPKDRFSAERLKGVDSTLKIQPAKLEDSAVYLCASSLGIRTGATGELFFGEGSRLTVL.

The chain has TRBV5-6 and TRBJ2-7; D is perhaps TRBD2 (6 bases). Germline V CDR1 and CDR2: SGHDT, YYEEEE. The CDR3 consists of 16 residues. The germline V and J ends were trimmed by 4 bases and 2 bases, with 19 bases remaining between them. The CDR3 DNA reads as TGTGCCAGCAGCGGAGACTCGGGACTCAAAGCCTACGAGCAGTACTTC. It is translated as CASSGDSGLKAYEQYF.

The CDR3 here is CASALTGGGTDTQYF. In nucleotides, the CDR3 is TGTGCCAGTGCCTTGACAGGGGGGGGCACAGATACGCAGTATTTT. This chain connects TRBV19 to TRBJ2-3, with 9 nucleotides matching TRBD1. Germline lookup yields CDR1 LNHDA and CDR2 SQIVND (reference sequence). This CDR3 region has 15 residues. Unmatched junction bases numbered 7, after V lost 8 bases and J lost 1 base.

This sequence joins TRBV4-3 and TRBJ2-5; 7 bases match TRBD1. TRBJ2-7 explains the end of the DNA better; the J call may be wrong. Germline lookup yields CDR1 LGHNA and CDR2 YSLEER. This CDR3 has 19 residues. This CDR3 reads CASSQDPNRDSYIAYEQYF. The CDR3 coding sequence is TGCGCCAGCAGCCAAGACCCCAACCGGGACAGCTACATTGCCTACGAGCAGTACTTC.

J is TRBJ2-7 and V is TRBV27, with 8 nucleotides matching TRBD1. Trimming took 5 bases from V and 3 from J; bases not matched to a gene: 9. The CDR3 contains 15 residues. Germline V gene lookup returns CDR1 MNHEY and CDR2 SMNVEV (reference sequence). The CDR3 loop reads CASSPTGTGVYEQYF. CDR3 coding DNA: TGTGCCAGCAGTCCCACCGGGACAGGAGTCTACGAGCAGTACTTC.

Only one count was recorded for this clone. This chain joins TRBV7-9 and TRBJ2-2; maybe TRBD1 (7 bases). Trimming stripped 4 bases from V and 7 bases from J, with 16 bases between. This CDR3 region has 15 residues. CDR1 is SEHNR, CDR2 FQNEAQ, per germline (reference sequence). CDR3 in DNA: TGTGCCAGCAGCTCTAGACCAGGGGGGATCGGGGAGCTGTTTTTT. The encoded protein is CASSSRPGGIGELFF.

V and J are TRBV13 and TRBJ2-7; D gene uncertain. Looked up from germline, CDR1 is PRHDT and CDR2 is FYEKMQ (reference sequence). This CDR3 is 15 amino acids long. The V and J ends lost 5 bases and 0 bases respectively, with 14 bases between them. The CDR3 DNA reads TGTGCCAGCAGCCCAACCTGGGCAAGCTCCTACGAGCAGTACTTC. It specifies CASSPTWASSYEQYF.

This rearrangement joins TRBV11-2 to TRBJ2-2; D might be TRBD2 (6 bases). Per the germline V gene, CDR1 is SGHAT and CDR2 is FQNNGV. V shed 1 base and J shed 4 bases, with 19 bases lying between them. The CDR3 is 18 amino acids. CDR3 coding DNA: TGTGCCAGCAGCTTAGTTCTGGGAGGAAACCTCTTCACCGGGGAGCTGTTTTTT. This gives the protein CASSLVLGGNLFTGELFF.

The chain couples TRBV7-2 to TRBJ1-1; weak D call: TRBD1 (5 bases). Germline CDR1 reads SGHTA; CDR2 reads FQGNSA. V lost 2 bases to trimming and J lost 0 bases, with 13 bases between them. The CDR3 loop spans 16 amino acids. The CDR3 reads CASSLRGTPLNTEAFF. In nucleotides, the CDR3 is TGTGCCAGCAGCTTAAGGGGAACTCCCCTGAACACTGAAGCTTTCTTT.

J is TRBJ1-3 and V is TRBV6-6; 8 nucleotides line up with TRBD1. Germline CDR1 MNHNY, CDR2 SVGAGI (reference sequence). The CDR3 loop spans 16 amino acids. The trim removed 7 bases at V and 5 bases at J, leaving 13 bases unmatched. The CDR3 coding sequence is TGTGCCAGCACCGACGGCAGGGGGCAAGTCAGAAACACCATATATTTT. Its protein is CASTDGRGQVRNTIYF.

The chain uses TRBV7-9 and TRBJ2-7; tentative D call: TRBD2 (6 bases). Looked up from germline, CDR1 is SEHNR and CDR2 is FQNEAQ (reference sequence). The CDR3 contains 16 residues. V lost 6 bases, J lost 0 bases, and 18 bases lay in between. Here the CDR3 reads CASSKLGGPSSYEQYF. Written as DNA, the CDR3 is TGTGCCAGCAGTAAGCTCGGGGGACCGAGCTCCTACGAGCAGTACTTC.

The V and J genes are TRBV9 and TRBJ2-5, with 8 positions matching TRBD2. J was trimmed by 5 bases and V by 3 bases; bases with no gene match: 12. Germline lookup yields CDR1 SGDLS and CDR2 YYNGEE. CDR3 length: 16 residues. In DNA, the CDR3 is TGTGCCAGCAGCGCCGGGGGAGGCGGGGGGACGGAGACCCAGTACTTC. The encoded protein is CASSAGGGGGTETQYF. The entire variable domain, with the rest obtained from reference TRBV9 and TRBJ2-5, is as follows: DSGVTQTPKHLITATGQRVTLRCSPRSGDLSVYWYQQSLDQGLQFLIQYYNGEERAKGNILERFSAQQFPDLHSELNLSSLELGDSALYFCASSAGGGGGTETQYFGPGTRLLVL.

This chain uses TRBV7-2 with TRBJ2-3; possible D gene TRBD2, 7 bases. Germline CDR1 is SGHTA and CDR2 is FQGNSA. V lost 5 bases, J lost 2 bases, and 17 bases lay in between. The CDR3 sequence is 16 residues long. CDR3: CASSPGGQVYTDTQYF. The CDR3 DNA reads as TGTGCCAGCAGCCCGGGGGGCCAAGTTTACACAGATACGCAGTATTTT. Using reference TRBV7-2 and TRBJ2-3 for the parts outside the CDR3, the full variable domain is GAGVSQSPSNKVTEKGKDVELRCDPISGHTALYWYRQSLGQGLEFLIYFQGNSAPDKSGLPSDRFSAERTGGSVSTLTIQRTQQEDSAVYLCASSPGGQVYTDTQYFGPGTRLTVL.